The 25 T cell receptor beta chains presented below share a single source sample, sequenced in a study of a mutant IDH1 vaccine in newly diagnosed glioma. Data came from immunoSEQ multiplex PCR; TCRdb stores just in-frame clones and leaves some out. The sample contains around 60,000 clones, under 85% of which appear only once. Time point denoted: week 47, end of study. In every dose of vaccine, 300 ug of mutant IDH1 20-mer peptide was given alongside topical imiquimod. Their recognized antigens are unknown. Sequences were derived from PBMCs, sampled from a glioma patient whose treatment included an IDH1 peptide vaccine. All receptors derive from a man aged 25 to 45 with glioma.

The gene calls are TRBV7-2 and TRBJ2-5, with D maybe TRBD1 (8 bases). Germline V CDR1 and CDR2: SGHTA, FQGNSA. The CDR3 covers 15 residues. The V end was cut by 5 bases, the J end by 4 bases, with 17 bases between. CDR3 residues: CASSQTGGAGETQYF. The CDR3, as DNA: TGTGCCAGCAGCCAAACAGGGGGGGCGGGAGAGACCCAGTACTTC.

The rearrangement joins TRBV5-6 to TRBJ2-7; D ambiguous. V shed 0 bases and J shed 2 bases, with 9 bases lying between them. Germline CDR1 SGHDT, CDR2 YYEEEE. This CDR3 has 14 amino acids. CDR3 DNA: TGTGCCAGCAGCTTGGAGGCAGGCCCCTACGAGCAGTACTTC. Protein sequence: CASSLEAGPYEQYF.

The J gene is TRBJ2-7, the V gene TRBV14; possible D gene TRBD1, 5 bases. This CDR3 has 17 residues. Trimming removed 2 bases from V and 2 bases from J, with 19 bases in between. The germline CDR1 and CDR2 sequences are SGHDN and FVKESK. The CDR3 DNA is TGTGCCAGCAGCCAATGGTTCGAAGTGGGGCCGACCTACGAGCAGTACTTC. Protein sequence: CASSQWFEVGPTYEQYF.

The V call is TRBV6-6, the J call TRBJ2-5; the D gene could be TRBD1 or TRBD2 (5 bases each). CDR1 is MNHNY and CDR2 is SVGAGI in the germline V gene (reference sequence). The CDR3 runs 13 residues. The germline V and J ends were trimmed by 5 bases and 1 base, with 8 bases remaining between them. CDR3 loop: CASSTRGQETQYF. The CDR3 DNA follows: TGTGCCAGCAGTACTAGGGGCCAAGAGACCCAGTACTTC.

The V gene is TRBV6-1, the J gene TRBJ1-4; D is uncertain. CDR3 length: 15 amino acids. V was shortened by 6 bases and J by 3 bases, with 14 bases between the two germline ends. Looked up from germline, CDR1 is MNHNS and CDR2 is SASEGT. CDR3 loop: CASRRPPLANEKLFF. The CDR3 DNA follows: TGTGCCAGCAGAAGACCGCCGTTGGCTAATGAAAAACTGTTTTTT.

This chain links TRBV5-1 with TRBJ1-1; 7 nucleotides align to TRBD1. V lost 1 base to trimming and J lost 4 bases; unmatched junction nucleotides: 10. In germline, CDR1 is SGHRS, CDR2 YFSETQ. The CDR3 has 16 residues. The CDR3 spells CASSLIEGARSTEAFF. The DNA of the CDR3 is TGCGCCAGCAGCTTGATTGAGGGGGCGCGATCCACTGAAGCTTTCTTT. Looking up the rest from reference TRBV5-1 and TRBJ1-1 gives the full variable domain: KAGVTQTPRYLIKTRGQQVTLSCSPISGHRSVSWYQQTPGQGLQFLFEYFSETQRNKGNFPGRFSGRQFSNSRSEMNVSTLELGDSALYLCASSLIEGARSTEAFFGQGTRLTVV.

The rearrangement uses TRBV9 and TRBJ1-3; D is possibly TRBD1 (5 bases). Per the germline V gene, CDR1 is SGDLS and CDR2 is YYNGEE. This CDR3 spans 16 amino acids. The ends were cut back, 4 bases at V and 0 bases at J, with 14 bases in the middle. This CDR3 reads CASSLTRQISGNTIYF. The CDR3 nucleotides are TGTGCCAGCAGCCTCACCCGACAGATCTCTGGAAACACCATATATTTT.

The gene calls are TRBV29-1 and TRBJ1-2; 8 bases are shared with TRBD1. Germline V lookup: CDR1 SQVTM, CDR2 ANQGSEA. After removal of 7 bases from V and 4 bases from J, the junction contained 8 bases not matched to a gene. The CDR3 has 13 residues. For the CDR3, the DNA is TGCAGCGCCGATCCAGGGACAGGCTATGGCTACACCTTC. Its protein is CSADPGTGYGYTF.

The CDR3 region is CASSHLTGITGDTEAFF. In DNA form, the CDR3 reads TGTGCCAGCAGCCATTTAACCGGGATTACAGGGGACACTGAAGCTTTCTTT. This chain joins TRBV7-6 and TRBJ1-1, with 7 bases matching TRBD1. The germline V gene has CDR1 SGHVS and CDR2 FNYEAQ. Trimming at V came to 5 bases and at J to 3 bases, leaving 15 bases not matched to a gene. The CDR3 is 17 residues long. The variable domain in full, with the rest retrieved from reference TRBV7-6 and TRBJ1-1, is GAGVSQSPRYKVTKRGQDVALRCDPISGHVSLYWYRQALGQGPEFLTYFNYEAQQDKSGLPNDRFSAERPEGSISTLTIQRTEQRDSAMYRCASSHLTGITGDTEAFFGQGTRLTVV.

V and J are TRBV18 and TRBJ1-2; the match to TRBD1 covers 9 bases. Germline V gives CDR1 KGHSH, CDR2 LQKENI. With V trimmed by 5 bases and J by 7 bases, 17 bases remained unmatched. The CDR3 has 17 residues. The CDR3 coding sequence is TGTGCCAGCTCAAAAGCCCGACAGGGGGATCGGTTTTCTGGCTACACCTTC. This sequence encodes CASSKARQGDRFSGYTF.

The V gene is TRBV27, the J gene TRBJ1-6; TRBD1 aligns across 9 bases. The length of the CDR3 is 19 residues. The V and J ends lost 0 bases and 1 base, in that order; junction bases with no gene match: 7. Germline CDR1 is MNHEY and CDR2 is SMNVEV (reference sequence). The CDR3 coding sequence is TGTGCCAGCAGTTTATCTCCAGGACAGGGGCCTTCCTATAATTCACCCCTCCACTTT. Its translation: CASSLSPGQGPSYNSPLHF.

CDR3 coding DNA: TGTGCCAGCAGTGAAGACAGTCTCTCCTATAATTCACCCCTCCACTTT. It codes for CASSEDSLSYNSPLHF. The chain has TRBV2 and TRBJ1-6; D gene unclear. Germline V gene lookup returns CDR1 SNHLY and CDR2 FYNNEI. V was clipped by 1 base and J by 0 bases, with 7 bases between them. The CDR3 length is 16 residues.

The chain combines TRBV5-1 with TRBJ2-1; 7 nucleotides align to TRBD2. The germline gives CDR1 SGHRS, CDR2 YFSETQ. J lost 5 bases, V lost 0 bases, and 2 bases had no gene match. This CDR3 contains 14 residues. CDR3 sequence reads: CASSLGAGNNEQFF. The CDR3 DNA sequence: TGCGCCAGCAGCTTGGGAGCGGGGAACAATGAGCAGTTCTTC.

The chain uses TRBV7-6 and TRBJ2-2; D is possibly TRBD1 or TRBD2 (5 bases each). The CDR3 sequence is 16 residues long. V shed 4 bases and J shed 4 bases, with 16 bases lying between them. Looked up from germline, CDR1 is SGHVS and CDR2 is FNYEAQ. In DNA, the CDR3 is TGTGCCAGCAGCTCGGGAATAGGCCAGGGCACCGGGGAGCTGTTTTTT. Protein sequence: CASSSGIGQGTGELFF. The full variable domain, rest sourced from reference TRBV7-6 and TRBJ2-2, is GAGVSQSPRYKVTKRGQDVALRCDPISGHVSLYWYRQALGQGPEFLTYFNYEAQQDKSGLPNDRFSAERPEGSISTLTIQRTEQRDSAMYRCASSSGIGQGTGELFFGEGSRLTVL.

The CDR3 DNA reads TGTGCCATCAGTCCGACTAGCACAGATACGCAGTATTTT. This sequence encodes CAISPTSTDTQYF. The chain carries TRBV10-3 and TRBJ2-3; D gene ambiguous. CDR3 length equals 13 residues. CDR1 and CDR2 (germline): ENHRY, SYGVKD. Trimming took 5 bases from V and 0 from J, leaving 6 bases between them.

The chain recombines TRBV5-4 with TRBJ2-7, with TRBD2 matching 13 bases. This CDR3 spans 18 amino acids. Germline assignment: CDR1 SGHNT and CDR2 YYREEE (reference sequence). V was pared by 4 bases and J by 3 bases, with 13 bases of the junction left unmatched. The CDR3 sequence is CASSDPRRGLAGNYEQYF. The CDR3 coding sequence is TGTGCCAGCAGCGATCCGCGAAGGGGACTAGCGGGAAACTACGAGCAGTACTTC.

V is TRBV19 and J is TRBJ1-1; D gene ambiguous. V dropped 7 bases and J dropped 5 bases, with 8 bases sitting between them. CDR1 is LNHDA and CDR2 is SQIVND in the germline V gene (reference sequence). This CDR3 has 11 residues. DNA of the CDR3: TGTGCCAGTATTGAGGGAACTGAAGCTTTCTTT. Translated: CASIEGTEAFF.

The CDR3 sequence: CASSYRRGSYGYTF. CDR3 nucleotides: TGTGCCAGCAGTTACCGCCGGGGGTCCTATGGCTACACCTTC. This sequence joins TRBV6-5 and TRBJ1-2; a weak D match, TRBD1 (5 bases). Germline V lookup: CDR1 MNHEY, CDR2 SVGAGI. CDR3 length: 14 residues. V was trimmed by 2 bases and J by 4 bases, leaving 11 bases between them.

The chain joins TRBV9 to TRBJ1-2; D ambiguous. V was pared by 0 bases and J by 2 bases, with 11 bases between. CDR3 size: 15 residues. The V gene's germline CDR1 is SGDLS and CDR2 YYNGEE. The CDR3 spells CASSVADGSNYGYTF. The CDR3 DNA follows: TGTGCCAGCAGCGTAGCTGACGGGTCGAACTATGGCTACACCTTC.

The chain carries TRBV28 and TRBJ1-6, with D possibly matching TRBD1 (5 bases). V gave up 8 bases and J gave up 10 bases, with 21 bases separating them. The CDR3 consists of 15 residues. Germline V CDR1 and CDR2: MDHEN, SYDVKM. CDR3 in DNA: TGTGCCAGCTACCCTGGGACGGTGATCGGGTCACCCCTCCACTTT. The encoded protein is CASYPGTVIGSPLHF.

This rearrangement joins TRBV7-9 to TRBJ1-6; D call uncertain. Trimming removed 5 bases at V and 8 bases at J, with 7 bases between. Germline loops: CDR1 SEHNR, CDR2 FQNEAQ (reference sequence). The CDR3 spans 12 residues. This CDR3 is CASSPADSPLHF. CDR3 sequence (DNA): TGTGCCAGCAGCCCAGCAGATTCACCCCTCCACTTT.

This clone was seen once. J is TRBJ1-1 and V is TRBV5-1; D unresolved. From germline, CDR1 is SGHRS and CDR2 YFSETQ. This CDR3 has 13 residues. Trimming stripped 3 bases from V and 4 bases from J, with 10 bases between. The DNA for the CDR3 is TGCGCCAGCAGCTCCGGGGTCCCCACTGAAGCTTTCTTT. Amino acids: CASSSGVPTEAFF.

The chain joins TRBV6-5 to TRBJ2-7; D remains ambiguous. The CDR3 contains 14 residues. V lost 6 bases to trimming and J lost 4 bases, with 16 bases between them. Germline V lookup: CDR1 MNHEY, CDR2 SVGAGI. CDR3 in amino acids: CASSHTRKPYEQYF. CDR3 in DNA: TGTGCCAGCAGCCACACACGGAAACCATACGAGCAGTACTTC.

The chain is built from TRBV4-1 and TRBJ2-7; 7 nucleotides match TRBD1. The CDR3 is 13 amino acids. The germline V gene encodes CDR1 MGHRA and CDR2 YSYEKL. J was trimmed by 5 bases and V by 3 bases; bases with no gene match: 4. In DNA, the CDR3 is TGCGCCAGCAGCCAGCCTACAGGGGACGAGCAGTACTTC. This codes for CASSQPTGDEQYF.

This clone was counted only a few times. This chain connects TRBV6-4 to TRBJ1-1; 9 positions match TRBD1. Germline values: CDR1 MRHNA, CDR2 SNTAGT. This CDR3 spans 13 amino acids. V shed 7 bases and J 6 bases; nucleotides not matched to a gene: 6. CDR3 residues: CASTRTGESEAFF. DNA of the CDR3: TGTGCCAGCACCAGGACAGGGGAGTCTGAAGCTTTCTTT.